This is a list of T cell receptor beta chains from one sample in a study of blood T cells in healthy people across ages. MiXCR, applied by TCRdb to the 5' RACE reads, yields one record per CDR3 protein. The table shows around 1,900,000 distinct CDR3 sequences, with 30% to 40% occurring only once. Specimen: blood. Receptors originate from a human donor in good health. CDR3s include the opening cysteine and the closing phenylalanine or tryptophan. D genes are given only for firm matches. Clone size is stated in some rows and not others, as once, few, many or a class when expanded.

cdr3_nt	cdr3_aa	clone_size	v_call	j_call	d_call
TGTGCCAGCAGCTTAGCGGCGGGCAATGAGCAGTTCTTC	CASSLAAGNEQFF	.	TRBV7-2	TRBJ2-1	.
TGCGCCAGCAGCCAAGATTGGCCCCCTTTTGGGGATGGGGAGACCCAGTACTTC	CASSQDWPPFGDGETQYF	few	TRBV4-3	TRBJ2-5	.
TGTGCCATCCAGGCCCAATACAATGAGCAGTTCTTC	CAIQAQYNEQFF	.	TRBV10-3	TRBJ2-1	.
TGCAGCGTTGACAGGGGGCCTATCCCCTATTCTAACTATGGCTACACCTTC	CSVDRGPIPYSNYGYTF	.	TRBV29-1	TRBJ1-2	TRBD1
TGTGCCAGCAGTGACGAGGGGGCCTATGGCTACACCTTC	CASSDEGAYGYTF	.	TRBV6-1	TRBJ1-2	TRBD1
TGTACCAGCAGAGGGGAGGCCAAAAACATTCAGTACTTC	CTSRGEAKNIQYF	.	TRBV12-3/TRBV12-4	TRBJ2-4	.
TGCAGTACTAGTAGCGGGGGGGCGAATGAGCAGTTCTTC	CSTSSGGANEQFF	.	TRBV20-1	TRBJ2-1	TRBD2
TGCAGTGCTAGAGGAGGATTTGGGGTGAACACTGAAGCTTTCTTT	CSARGGFGVNTEAFF	.	TRBV20-1	TRBJ1-1	.
TGTGCCAGCACCTCCGGCAATCAGCCCCAGCATTTT	CASTSGNQPQHF	.	TRBV28	TRBJ1-5	.
TGCGCCAGCAGGCCCGGGCTAGCGGGGGGCGCCCGCAATGAGCAGTTCTTC	CASRPGLAGGARNEQFF	.	TRBV10-2	TRBJ2-1	TRBD2
TGCAGCGTGAATACAGGACCGAATCAGCCCCAGCATTTT	CSVNTGPNQPQHF	.	TRBV29-1	TRBJ1-5	.